This T cell receptor (beta chain) is from a study of blood T cell repertoires in COVID-19. As for the study in general: Sample material is recorded as cDNA or gDNA derived from T cells, B-cell-depleted T cells, or PBMCs.

Sequencing was performed with immunoSEQ multiplex PCR; in TCRdb, only in-frame clones are kept and a portion is missing. The sample contains hundreds of thousands of clones, about 89% of which appear only once. The CDR3 totals 16 residues. Germline-derived CDR1 and CDR2 are SGDLS and YYNGEE. V gave up 3 bases and J gave up 8 bases; unmatched junction bases: 8. The sequencing sample was made of peripheral blood. This rearrangement joins TRBV9 to TRBJ2-1; 13 bases fit TRBD2. The origin of this receptor is a woman aged 30 to 39 with acute or convalescent COVID-19. CDR3 nucleotide sequence: TGTGCCAGCAGCGCCACCGGGACTAGCGGGGTGTATGAGCAGTTCTTC. It translates to CASSATGTSGVYEQFF.